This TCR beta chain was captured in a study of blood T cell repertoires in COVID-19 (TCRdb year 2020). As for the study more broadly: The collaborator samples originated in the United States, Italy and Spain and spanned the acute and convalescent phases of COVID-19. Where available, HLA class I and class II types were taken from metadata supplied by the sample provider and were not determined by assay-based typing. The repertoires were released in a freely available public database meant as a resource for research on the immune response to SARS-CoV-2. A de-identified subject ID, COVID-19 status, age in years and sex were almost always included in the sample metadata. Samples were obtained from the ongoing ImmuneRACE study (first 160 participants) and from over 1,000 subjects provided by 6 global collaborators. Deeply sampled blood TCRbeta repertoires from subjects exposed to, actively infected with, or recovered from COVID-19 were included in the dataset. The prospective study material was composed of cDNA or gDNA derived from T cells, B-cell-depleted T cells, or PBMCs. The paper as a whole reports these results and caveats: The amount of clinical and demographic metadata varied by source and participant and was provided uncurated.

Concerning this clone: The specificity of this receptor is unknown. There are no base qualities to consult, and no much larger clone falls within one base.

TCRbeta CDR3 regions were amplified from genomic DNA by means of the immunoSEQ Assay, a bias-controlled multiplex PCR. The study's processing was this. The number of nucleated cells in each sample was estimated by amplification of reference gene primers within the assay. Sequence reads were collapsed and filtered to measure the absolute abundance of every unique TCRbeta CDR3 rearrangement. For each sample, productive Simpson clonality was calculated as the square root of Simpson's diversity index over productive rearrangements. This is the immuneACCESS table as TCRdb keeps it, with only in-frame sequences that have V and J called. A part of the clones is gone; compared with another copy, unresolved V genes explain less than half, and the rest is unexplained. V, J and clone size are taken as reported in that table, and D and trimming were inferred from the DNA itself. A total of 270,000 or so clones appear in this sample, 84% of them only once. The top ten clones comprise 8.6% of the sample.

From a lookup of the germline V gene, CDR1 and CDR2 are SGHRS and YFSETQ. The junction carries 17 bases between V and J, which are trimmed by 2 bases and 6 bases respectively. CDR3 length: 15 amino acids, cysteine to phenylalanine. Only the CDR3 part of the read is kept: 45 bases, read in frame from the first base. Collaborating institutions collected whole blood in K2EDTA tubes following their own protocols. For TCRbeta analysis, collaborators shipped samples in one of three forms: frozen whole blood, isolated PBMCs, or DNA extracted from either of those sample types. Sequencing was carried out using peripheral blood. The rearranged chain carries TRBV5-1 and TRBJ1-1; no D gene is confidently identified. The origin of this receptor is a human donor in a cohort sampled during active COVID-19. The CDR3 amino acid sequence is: CASSLATGIIAEAFF. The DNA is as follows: TGCGCCAGCAGCTTAGCAACGGGGATAATCGCTGAAGCTTTCTTT.